The TCR beta chain described here comes from a study of cytomegalovirus exposure and HLA in healthy donors. Study overall: A data release that came early held roughly 80 million unique TCRs from HLA-typed donors. Study findings and constraints: For most subjects, TCR beta sequences were reported to predict HLA-A and HLA-B alleles with accuracy. In an earlier analysis, in fewer than 700 donors, most V segments appeared productive either ~90% or ~30% of the time.

Trimming removed 5 bases at V and 1 base at J, with 8 bases between. CDR1 LNHDA and CDR2 SQIVND come from the germline V gene (reference sequence). This CDR3 has 13 residues. This cohort consisted of healthy bone marrow donors. To note about this clone: Its antigen is still unknown.

The study ran its PCR with 60 Vbeta and 13 Jbeta primers. The assay was immunoSEQ multiplex PCR, and TCRdb's table has in-frame clones only and misses some. Among roughly 190,000 clones listed, 75% to 85% were seen once. Sequenced input: PBMCs. This receptor was identified in a girl under 18 in good health and CMV-seropositive. The chain is built from TRBV19 and TRBJ1-2; D unclear. CDR3: CASSLRDNYGYTF. The CDR3 DNA reads as TGTGCCAGTAGTCTCCGGGATAACTATGGCTACACCTTC.